The sequence of this TCR beta chain was determined in a study of blood T cells in healthy people across ages. To note about this clonotype: Antigen unknown.

Germline lookup yields CDR1 SGHTA and CDR2 FQGNSA. Trimming left V 5 bases short and J 0 bases short, with 11 bases between. This CDR3 is 15 amino acids long. A J-beta primer mix and a sample-barcoded 5' primer were used in a second PCR of roughly 6 to 12 cycles. Every cDNA molecule carried a tag from a template-switch adaptor bearing 12 random nucleotides. MiXCR, applied by TCRdb to the 5' RACE reads, yields one record per CDR3 protein. This sample yields fewer than 950,000 distinct CDR3 sequences, of which roughly 34% are seen a single time; 10% to 15% belongs to the top ten. Findings and limits, study-wide: Considered underestimates were the diversity estimates obtained from one million T cells. Older age coincided with a roughly linear decline in TCR beta diversity per million T cells.

Whenever a sample was processed, at least 6.5 million PBMCs were isolated. Sample: blood. The sequence derives from a man between 18 and 29 years old in good health. The V gene is TRBV7-2, the J gene TRBJ2-1; D is possibly TRBD1 (6 bases). The CDR3 region has the DNA TGTGCCAGCAGCCCGGACAGTGGCTCCTACAATGAGCAGTTCTTC. This gives the protein CASSPDSGSYNEQFF.